The rows below give T cell receptor beta chains drawn from one sample of a study of blood T cell repertoires in COVID-19. The protocol was immunoSEQ multiplex PCR, while the TCRdb copy is restricted to in-frame clones and leaves out a portion. The sample shows 17,000 or so clones, roughly 78% of them seen only once. The sample was peripheral blood. Every receptor here comes from a man between 60 and 75 years old with active or convalescent COVID-19. Both conserved end residues are part of each CDR3. Fields, in order: V gene, clone size, D gene, J gene, CDR3 DNA, CDR3 protein. D genes are given only for firm matches. Size values are once, few and many counts, or a class for expanded clones, and some rows have none.

V: TRBV9; size: .; D: .; J: TRBJ1-5; DNA: TGTGCCAGCAGCGTAGCTGGGGGGCAGCCCCAGCATTTT; CDR3: CASSVAGGQPQHF
V: TRBV5-1; size: few; D: TRBD2; J: TRBJ2-2; DNA: TGCGCCAGCAGACTTGGACTAGCGGGAGTTCTCACCGGGGAGCTGTTTTTT; CDR3: CASRLGLAGVLTGELFF
V: TRBV3-1/TRBV3-2; size: few; D: .; J: TRBJ2-1; DNA: TGTGCCAGCAGCCAAGGTCCAAATGAGCAGTTCTTC; CDR3: CASSQGPNEQFF
V: TRBV7-9; size: .; D: .; J: TRBJ2-7; DNA: TGTGCCAGCAGCTCCCCGGGGACCTACGAGCAGTACTTC; CDR3: CASSSPGTYEQYF
V: TRBV19; size: .; D: .; J: TRBJ1-2; DNA: TGTGCCAGTAGGTCCGGGACAAACCTCTATGGCTACACCTTC; CDR3: CASRSGTNLYGYTF
V: TRBV24-1; size: .; D: .; J: TRBJ2-2; DNA: TGTGCCACCAGTGATCCCGTATCGAACACCGGGGAGCTGTTTTTT; CDR3: CATSDPVSNTGELFF
V: TRBV3-1/TRBV3-2; size: .; D: .; J: TRBJ1-2; DNA: TGTGCCAGCAGCCATTTTGACAGCAACTATGGCTACACCTTC; CDR3: CASSHFDSNYGYTF
V: TRBV5-1; size: .; D: .; J: TRBJ1-2; DNA: TGCGCCAGCAGCTTGGGACTGAGTAGGGGGTATGGCTACACCTTC; CDR3: CASSLGLSRGYGYTF
V: TRBV7-9; size: .; D: TRBD1; J: TRBJ2-1; DNA: TGTGCCAGCAGGTATACAGGGGTCGATGAGCAGTTCTTC; CDR3: CASRYTGVDEQFF
V: TRBV28; size: .; D: .; J: TRBJ2-7; DNA: TGTGCCAGCAGCCAGGGGACGAACTCCTACGAGCAGTACTTC; CDR3: CASSQGTNSYEQYF
V: TRBV3-1/TRBV3-2; size: medium-sized; D: .; J: TRBJ2-1; DNA: TGTGCCAGCAGCCCACCTTTCGGGGACAATGAGCAGTTCTTC; CDR3: CASSPPFGDNEQFF
V: TRBV5-8; size: once; D: .; J: TRBJ2-4; DNA: TGTGCCAGCAGCTCTGGACATTTCAAAAACATTCAGTACTTC; CDR3: CASSSGHFKNIQYF
V: TRBV6-5; size: few; D: .; J: TRBJ2-3; DNA: TGTGCCAGCAGTTACGGCGGGTCCAAGCGAAATACGCAGTATTTT; CDR3: CASSYGGSKRNTQYF
V: TRBV18; size: .; D: TRBD1; J: TRBJ1-4; DNA: TGTGCCAGCTCGACCGGGACAGGGTATAATGAAAAACTGTTTTTT; CDR3: CASSTGTGYNEKLFF
V: TRBV27; size: .; D: .; J: TRBJ1-5; DNA: TGTGCCAGCAGTTTAAACAGGGCGGATCAGCCCCAGCATTTT; CDR3: CASSLNRADQPQHF
V: TRBV24-1; size: .; D: TRBD1; J: TRBJ2-1; DNA: TGTGCCACCAGTGATCCGGGACAGGGGTTAGACAATGAGCAGTTCTTC; CDR3: CATSDPGQGLDNEQFF
V: TRBV19; size: .; D: TRBD1; J: TRBJ1-1; DNA: TGTGCCAGTAGTTCTAACAGGGGTGTGGGCACTGAAGCTTTCTTT; CDR3: CASSSNRGVGTEAFF
V: TRBV18; size: .; D: TRBD1; J: TRBJ1-5; DNA: TGTGCCAGCTCGCACACAGGGGCCAACAATCAGCCCCAGCATTTT; CDR3: CASSHTGANNQPQHF
V: TRBV23-1; size: once; D: TRBD2; J: TRBJ2-1; DNA: TGCGCCAGCAGTCGGGCCACTAGCGGACCCAAAGAAAATGAGCAGTTCTTC; CDR3: CASSRATSGPKENEQFF
V: TRBV7-6; size: .; D: .; J: TRBJ2-3; DNA: TGTGCCAGCAGAAACAGGCATAGCACAGATACGCAGTATTTT; CDR3: CASRNRHSTDTQYF
V: TRBV19; size: .; D: .; J: TRBJ1-3; DNA: TGTGCCAGTAAGCCAGGCGAAGCAAACACCATATATTTT; CDR3: CASKPGEANTIYF
V: TRBV19; size: .; D: .; J: TRBJ1-1; DNA: TGTGCCAGTAGTATAGGACAGGTTAGGAACACTGAAGCTTTCTTT; CDR3: CASSIGQVRNTEAFF
V: TRBV19; size: .; D: TRBD1; J: TRBJ1-1; DNA: TGTGCCAGTAGACTACAGGGGCGGAACACTGAAGCTTTCTTT; CDR3: CASRLQGRNTEAFF
V: TRBV28; size: .; D: TRBD2; J: TRBJ2-7; DNA: TGTGCCAGCAGTTTTGGCCTAGCGGGGCTCTCCTACGAGCAGTACTTC; CDR3: CASSFGLAGLSYEQYF
V: TRBV3-1/TRBV3-2; size: .; D: .; J: TRBJ1-1; DNA: TGTGCCAGCAGCCAAGAGGGGGCCACTGAAGCTTTCTTT; CDR3: CASSQEGATEAFF
V: TRBV6-4; size: .; D: .; J: TRBJ2-1; DNA: TGTGCCAGCAGTGAGCGACTGGGAGGCGAGCAGTTCTTC; CDR3: CASSERLGGEQFF
V: TRBV6-5; size: .; D: .; J: TRBJ1-6; DNA: TGTGCCAGCAGTTACTCGAGACGCCAGGGTAATTCACCCCTCCACTTT; CDR3: CASSYSRRQGNSPLHF
V: TRBV27; size: .; D: TRBD1; J: TRBJ1-3; DNA: TGTGCCAGCAGATTCGACAGGGCTGGAAACACCATATATTTT; CDR3: CASRFDRAGNTIYF
V: TRBV14; size: .; D: TRBD2; J: TRBJ2-2; DNA: TGTGCCAGCAGCCAATTATCTACTAGCGGGAGGTCGAACACCGGGGAGCTGTTTTTT; CDR3: CASSQLSTSGRSNTGELFF
V: TRBV5-1; size: once; D: .; J: TRBJ1-1; DNA: TGCGCCAGCAGGCTTCATTACGGGTTCTCTGAAGCTTTCTTT; CDR3: CASRLHYGFSEAFF
V: TRBV6-5; size: .; D: TRBD1; J: TRBJ1-5; DNA: TGTGCCAGCAGTACCTACAGGGGGGTAGGGCCCCAGCATTTT; CDR3: CASSTYRGVGPQHF
V: TRBV30; size: few; D: TRBD1; J: TRBJ1-2; DNA: TGTGCCGGCACAGGGGGCGGTAACTATGGCTACACCTTC; CDR3: CAGTGGGNYGYTF
V: TRBV12-3/TRBV12-4; size: .; D: .; J: TRBJ2-5; DNA: TGTGCCAGCAGTTTCAGGGGTCAGGAGACCCAGTACTTC; CDR3: CASSFRGQETQYF
V: TRBV6-5; size: .; D: TRBD2; J: TRBJ2-7; DNA: TGTGCCAGCAGACGGGAGGTGGGATTGTACGAGCAGTACTTC; CDR3: CASRREVGLYEQYF
V: TRBV10-3; size: .; D: .; J: TRBJ2-5; DNA: TGTGCCATCAGTAACAGGGCCGGGGGGGAGACCCAGTACTTC; CDR3: CAISNRAGGETQYF
V: TRBV30; size: once; D: .; J: TRBJ1-2; DNA: TGTGCCTGGAGCGATCCCTGGGGCGGAAACTATGGCTACACCTTC; CDR3: CAWSDPWGGNYGYTF
V: TRBV7-2; size: .; D: TRBD1; J: TRBJ1-1; DNA: TGTGCCAGCAGCCGTTGGACAGGGGGCCTTCCAGCTTTCTTT; CDR3: CASSRWTGGLPAFF
V: TRBV18; size: .; D: .; J: TRBJ2-5; DNA: TGTGCCAGCTCACCCCCTACCGCGGTCCAAGAGACCCAGTACTTC; CDR3: CASSPPTAVQETQYF
V: TRBV18; size: .; D: TRBD1; J: TRBJ2-3; DNA: TGTGCCAGCTCGCGGACAGGGAATTTGGCAGATACGCAGTATTTT; CDR3: CASSRTGNLADTQYF
V: TRBV7-2; size: .; D: .; J: TRBJ2-1; DNA: TGTGCCAGCAGCCTGGGGCCCAACAATGAGCAGTTCTTC; CDR3: CASSLGPNNEQFF
V: TRBV3-1/TRBV3-2; size: once; D: .; J: TRBJ1-2; DNA: TGTGCCAGCAGCCAAGCGTATATAGGGAGCTATGGCTACACCTTC; CDR3: CASSQAYIGSYGYTF
V: TRBV28; size: .; D: .; J: TRBJ1-2; DNA: TGTGCCAGCAGTTTGGGGGGCTATGGCTACACCTTC; CDR3: CASSLGGYGYTF
V: TRBV9; size: .; D: TRBD2; J: TRBJ2-3; DNA: TGTGCCAGCAGCGTAGCGGGTGCGGGAGGGGTAGATACGCAGTATTTT; CDR3: CASSVAGAGGVDTQYF
V: TRBV6-5; size: .; D: TRBD1; J: TRBJ1-1; DNA: TGTGCCAGCAGTCCGACAGGGGGTTATAACACTGAAGCTTTCTTT; CDR3: CASSPTGGYNTEAFF
V: TRBV5-1; size: .; D: .; J: TRBJ1-3; DNA: TGCGCCAGCAGCGAGGCCGGCAACTCTGGAAACACCATATATTTT; CDR3: CASSEAGNSGNTIYF
V: TRBV6-5; size: .; D: TRBD2; J: TRBJ2-1; DNA: TGTGCCAGCAGGGGACTAGCGGGAGTGGAGCAGTTCTTC; CDR3: CASRGLAGVEQFF
V: TRBV7-9; size: .; D: .; J: TRBJ1-3; DNA: TGTGCCAGCAGCCGAGAGGGAGGTCTCTCTGGAAACACCATATATTTT; CDR3: CASSREGGLSGNTIYF
V: TRBV5-1; size: once; D: .; J: TRBJ1-6; DNA: TGCGCCAGCAGCTTGGCGGCGGGGCTTAATTCACCCCTCCACTTT; CDR3: CASSLAAGLNSPLHF
V: TRBV19; size: .; D: .; J: TRBJ1-5; DNA: TGTGCCAGTAGTATAGCCCGGGGGGGAAAGAGGCAGCCCCAGCATTTT; CDR3: CASSIARGGKRQPQHF
V: TRBV30; size: .; D: .; J: TRBJ2-4; DNA: TGTGCCTGGGGCCTTACCACCGGTCAGTACTTC; CDR3: CAWGLTTGQYF
V: TRBV30; size: .; D: TRBD1; J: TRBJ1-5; DNA: TGTGCCTGGAGTAGTTTCCGGGACAGGGGGCTTAGCAATCAGCCCCAGCATTTT; CDR3: CAWSSFRDRGLSNQPQHF
V: TRBV9; size: .; D: .; J: TRBJ1-2; DNA: TGTGCCAGCAGCTCCTACAGGGTTTTATCTGGCTACACCTTC; CDR3: CASSSYRVLSGYTF
V: TRBV6-5; size: .; D: .; J: TRBJ2-7; DNA: TGTGCCACCTGGGGGGGGCTCTCCTACGAGCAGTACTTC; CDR3: CATWGGLSYEQYF
V: TRBV6-5; size: few; D: .; J: TRBJ2-1; DNA: TGTGCCAGCAGACTCGCCGGTGAGCAGTTCTTC; CDR3: CASRLAGEQFF
V: TRBV11-1; size: .; D: TRBD1; J: TRBJ1-1; DNA: TGTGCCAGCAGCTCCGCTCAGGGGGCGGGGACTGAAGCTTTCTTT; CDR3: CASSSAQGAGTEAFF
V: TRBV19; size: .; D: .; J: TRBJ1-6; DNA: TGTGCCAGTAGTTCGAGTACAGGGCGAAATTCACCCCTCCACTTT; CDR3: CASSSSTGRNSPLHF
V: TRBV2; size: .; D: TRBD2; J: TRBJ2-7; DNA: TGTGCCAGCAGGAAACTAGCGGGAGGTAGTGAGCAGTACTTC; CDR3: CASRKLAGGSEQYF
V: TRBV28; size: .; D: .; J: TRBJ1-5; DNA: TGTGCCAGCAGTTTTACGGGAGATTCGATTCAGCCCCAGCATTTT; CDR3: CASSFTGDSIQPQHF
V: TRBV11-3; size: .; D: .; J: TRBJ2-5; DNA: TGTGCCAGCAGCACCTACTCGCGCCAAGAGACCCAGTACTTC; CDR3: CASSTYSRQETQYF